Each of the 27 T cell receptor beta chains below was sequenced from the same sample in a study of shared clonotypes between healthy human individuals. The data were produced by immunoSEQ multiplex PCR, yet TCRdb's version contains in-frame clones alone and is incomplete. The sample has roughly 410,000 clones, 96% seen once; the top ten hold about 0.32%. The specimen was memory CD8+ T cells sorted from blood. Subset of the sample: CD45RO+ cells pooled with CCR7-negative TemRA cells. These receptors were taken from a man aged 25 to 45 in good health.

The chain links TRBV30 to TRBJ2-6; D not resolved. This CDR3 has 12 amino acids. V lost 3 bases and J lost 6, with 6 bases in between. Germline V gene data show CDR1 as GTSNPN and CDR2 as SVGIG (reference sequence). CDR3 sequence: CAWRTEANVLTF. CDR3 bases: TGTGCCTGGAGGACGGAGGCCAACGTCCTGACTTTC.

This clone was picked up a small number of times. This chain uses TRBV10-3 with TRBJ1-5; 8 nucleotides agree with TRBD1. This CDR3 contains 14 residues. J gave up 5 bases and V 0 bases, and 0 bases lay outside the gene matches. Germline V gene sequence: CDR1 ENHRY, CDR2 SYGVKD. In DNA form, the CDR3 reads TGTGCCATCAGTGAGTCCAGGGGGCATCAGCCCCAGCATTTT. It yields the protein CAISESRGHQPQHF.

This chain uses TRBV27 with TRBJ1-3, with 9 bases that match TRBD1. This CDR3 comprises 18 residues. Germline V gene data show CDR1 as MNHEY and CDR2 as SMNVEV (reference sequence). V lost 6 bases to trimming and J lost 0 bases; unmatched junction nucleotides: 12. In DNA form, the CDR3 reads TGTGCCAGCAGGCCATCCGGGACAGGGATCATCTCTGGAAACACCATATATTTT. It specifies CASRPSGTGIISGNTIYF.

V usage is TRBV28 and J usage is TRBJ2-5, with 7 bases matching TRBD1. Per germline, CDR1 MDHEN and CDR2 SYDVKM. Trimming removed 1 base from V and 5 bases from J; junction bases left unmatched: 7. The CDR3 is made up of 15 amino acids. The CDR3 region is CASSLSLTGWETQYF. In nucleotides, the CDR3 is TGTGCCAGCAGTTTATCCCTGACAGGGTGGGAGACCCAGTACTTC.

The V call is TRBV27, the J call TRBJ2-4; D may be TRBD1 or TRBD2 (5 bases each). V was shortened by 6 bases and J by 0 bases, with 15 bases between the two germline ends. Germline V CDR1 and CDR2: MNHEY, SMNVEV (reference sequence). The CDR3 consists of 16 residues. CDR3 sequence reads: CASSPRGPLAKNIQYF. In nucleotides, the CDR3 is TGTGCCAGCAGCCCCCGGGGCCCACTAGCCAAAAACATTCAGTACTTC.

V is TRBV10-3 and J is TRBJ2-3, with TRBD1 matching over 9 bases. This CDR3 region has 15 residues. The V gene end was trimmed by 5 bases and the J gene end by 3 bases; junction bases not matched to a gene: 6. The germline V gene encodes CDR1 ENHRY and CDR2 SYGVKD. The CDR3 bases are TGTGCCATCAGTCCTGACAGGGGGGATACAGATACGCAGTATTTT. Translated, it gives CAISPDRGDTDTQYF.

This rearrangement joins TRBV25-1 to TRBJ2-1; 9 bases line up with TRBD2. CDR3 length equals 14 residues. Germline V gene lookup returns CDR1 MGHDK and CDR2 SYGVNS. V lost 5 bases to trimming and J lost 4 bases; unmatched junction nucleotides: 3. The CDR3 sequence: CASSNSGGYNEQFF. In DNA form, the CDR3 reads TGTGCCAGCAGTAATAGCGGGGGATACAATGAGCAGTTCTTC.

The V call is TRBV9, the J call TRBJ2-1; 8 nucleotides align to TRBD1. The CDR3 runs to 12 residues. The V and J ends lost 3 bases and 8 bases, in that order; junction bases with no gene match: 1. CDR1 and CDR2 from the germline V gene are SGDLS and YYNGEE. DNA for the CDR3: TGTGCCAGCAGCGGGGACAGGTATGAGCAGTTCTTC. It encodes CASSGDRYEQFF.

Only one count was recorded for this clone. The chain recombines TRBV30 with TRBJ1-4; the D gene is possibly TRBD1 (5 bases). V lost 2 bases to trimming and J lost 3 bases, with 13 bases between them. The length of the CDR3 is 15 residues. Germline V gene lookup returns CDR1 GTSNPN and CDR2 SVGIG (reference sequence). CDR3 in amino acids: CAWSKGSRSNEKLFF. The CDR3 DNA reads as TGTGCCTGGAGTAAGGGGTCAAGGTCTAATGAAAAACTGTTTTTT.

The table lists this clone with a count of one. The chain recombines TRBV28 with TRBJ2-7, with 10 bases fitting TRBD1. CDR1 is MDHEN, CDR2 SYDVKM, per germline. V shed 5 bases and J 5 bases; nucleotides not matched to a gene: 6. This CDR3 is 14 amino acids long. Written as DNA, the CDR3 is TGTGCCAGCAGTGAGACAGGGGGCGCGCACGAGCAGTACTTC. Amino acids: CASSETGGAHEQYF.

The chain has TRBV20-1 and TRBJ2-1; D remains ambiguous. This CDR3 has 10 residues. Germline CDR1 DFQATT, CDR2 SNEGSKA (reference sequence). V lost 5 bases, J lost 9 bases, and 8 bases lay in between. The CDR3 coding sequence is TGCAGTGCTTCGCGCGTTGAGCAGTTCTTC. It encodes CSASRVEQFF.

The gene calls are TRBV5-1 and TRBJ2-1; 8 nucleotides match TRBD2. The CDR3 sequence is 18 residues long. J was trimmed by 1 base and V by 1 base; bases with no gene match: 10. Germline CDR1 SGHRS, CDR2 YFSETQ. Here the CDR3 DNA reads TGCGCCAGCAGCTTGCCTACTAGCGGAAACCCTTCCTACAATGAGCAGTTCTTC. Amino acids: CASSLPTSGNPSYNEQFF.

The chain combines TRBV7-2 with TRBJ2-7; D call uncertain. The germline V and J ends were trimmed by 3 bases and 3 bases, with 6 bases remaining between them. The CDR3 is 12 amino acids. Germline values: CDR1 SGHTA, CDR2 FQGNSA. The CDR3 reads CASSFHGYEQYF. The CDR3 DNA is TGTGCCAGCAGCTTTCACGGCTACGAGCAGTACTTC. The full variable domain, rest sourced from reference TRBV7-2 and TRBJ2-7, is GAGVSQSPSNKVTEKGKDVELRCDPISGHTALYWYRQSLGQGLEFLIYFQGNSAPDKSGLPSDRFSAERTGGSVSTLTIQRTQQEDSAVYLCASSFHGYEQYFGPGTRLTVT.

This rearrangement joins TRBV6-1 to TRBJ1-3; no clear D. The CDR3 runs 11 residues. Germline V CDR1 and CDR2: MNHNS, SASEGT. Trimming removed 6 bases from V and 2 bases from J, with 2 bases in between. The CDR3 DNA follows: TGTGCCAGCAGAACTGGAAACACCATATATTTT. It translates to CASRTGNTIYF.

The V gene is TRBV9, the J gene TRBJ2-7, with D uncertain. Between the trimmed V and J ends, which lost 4 bases and 0 bases, there was a span of 14 bases. CDR3 length: 15 amino acids. Germline loops: CDR1 SGDLS, CDR2 YYNGEE. This CDR3 is CASSPTGQSSYEQYF. The CDR3 DNA sequence: TGTGCCAGCAGCCCCACCGGCCAGAGCTCCTACGAGCAGTACTTC.

This chain links TRBV29-1 with TRBJ1-2; a possible D gene is TRBD1 (6 bases). CDR1 and CDR2 (germline): SQVTM, ANQGSEA. V dropped 3 bases and J dropped 7 bases, with 12 bases sitting between them. There are 12 residues in the CDR3. The CDR3 nucleotides are TGCAGCGTTGAGGCAGGGGAGCCTGGCTACACCTTC. Translating it yields CSVEAGEPGYTF.

This clone was detected only once. The genes are TRBV18 and TRBJ2-1, with TRBD1 matching 9 bases. Germline V lookup: CDR1 KGHSH, CDR2 LQKENI. The CDR3 is 15 amino acids. With 0 bases clipped from V and 6 bases from J, the junction kept 3 bases outside the gene matches. The CDR3 loop reads CASSPPDRGVNEQFF. The CDR3, as DNA: TGTGCCAGCTCACCACCGGACAGGGGAGTCAATGAGCAGTTCTTC.

This chain links TRBV11-2 with TRBJ1-2; no definite D call. CDR1 is SGHAT, CDR2 FQNNGV, per germline. With 6 bases removed from V and 4 bases from J, the gap between germline ends came to 12 bases. The CDR3 contains 13 residues. This CDR3 is CASSLTAFYGYTF. In DNA form, the CDR3 reads TGTGCCAGCAGTTTAACAGCCTTCTATGGCTACACCTTC.

This clone is a singleton in its sample. This CDR3 is CASSIAGVHTEAFF. In DNA form, the CDR3 reads TGTGCCAGTAGTATAGCGGGGGTGCACACTGAAGCTTTCTTT. The V call is TRBV19, the J call TRBJ1-1; maybe TRBD1 (5 bases). Per the germline V gene, CDR1 is LNHDA and CDR2 is SQIVND (reference sequence). V lost 1 base and J 3 bases, leaving 9 bases between the germline ends. The CDR3 spans 14 residues. The full variable domain, rest sourced from reference TRBV19 and TRBJ1-1, is DGGITQSPKYLFRKEGQNVTLSCEQNLNHDAMYWYRQDPGQGLRLIYYSQIVNDFQKGDIAEGYSVSREKKESFPLTVTSAQKNPTAFYLCASSIAGVHTEAFFGQGTRLTVV.

This chain links TRBV5-1 with TRBJ1-4, with 8 bases matching TRBD1. Trimming removed 2 bases from V and 2 bases from J; junction bases left unmatched: 5. This CDR3 spans 16 amino acids. Per the germline V gene, CDR1 is SGHRS and CDR2 is YFSETQ. In nucleotides, the CDR3 is TGCGCCAGCAGCTTCCAGGGGGCGCCCACTAATGAAAAACTGTTTTTT. Translating gives CASSFQGAPTNEKLFF.

This chain uses TRBV30 with TRBJ2-7; the match to TRBD1 covers 8 bases. This CDR3 has 13 residues. J was trimmed by 3 bases and V by 6 bases; bases with no gene match: 7. The germline V gene has CDR1 GTSNPN and CDR2 SVGIG (reference sequence). The CDR3 sequence is CACQGAGSYEQYF. CDR3 sequence (DNA): TGTGCCTGCCAGGGGGCGGGGAGCTACGAGCAGTACTTC.

The chain links TRBV27 to TRBJ2-1; D is perhaps TRBD1 or TRBD2 (6 bases each). Trimming left V 2 bases short and J 4 bases short, with 12 bases between. Germline V lookup: CDR1 MNHEY, CDR2 SMNVEV (reference sequence). The CDR3 spans 15 residues. The CDR3 coding sequence is TGTGCCAGCAGTTTAGGAGGGGGAATTTACAATGAGCAGTTCTTC. It codes for CASSLGGGIYNEQFF.

This CDR3 is CASSGGRGGYTF. DNA for the CDR3: TGCGCCAGCAGCGGGGGGCGAGGTGGCTACACCTTC. The chain is built from TRBV5-1 and TRBJ1-2; weak D call: TRBD1 (6 bases). The CDR3 loop spans 12 amino acids. The germline V gene has CDR1 SGHRS and CDR2 YFSETQ. Between the trimmed V and J ends, which lost 4 bases and 7 bases, there was a span of 11 bases.

Only a few counts were recorded for this clone. V usage is TRBV28 and J usage is TRBJ1-2; 8 nucleotides line up with TRBD1. J gave up 4 bases and V 5 bases, and 9 bases lay outside the gene matches. The CDR3 spans 15 residues. CDR1 and CDR2 (germline): MDHEN, SYDVKM. The CDR3 reads CASSTPPTGGYGYTF. CDR3 bases: TGTGCCAGCAGTACCCCACCCACAGGGGGCTATGGCTACACCTTC.

This clone was seen once. V is TRBV5-6 and J is TRBJ2-1, with 10 nucleotides matching TRBD2. CDR1 and CDR2 (germline): SGHDT, YYEEEE. Losses at the gene ends were 4 bases for V and 4 bases for J; bases not matched to a gene: 17. This CDR3 contains 19 residues. DNA for the CDR3: TGTGCCAGCAGCGCCTCGAGGGCTGGGCTAGCGGGAGAATACAATGAGCAGTTCTTC. Encoded protein: CASSASRAGLAGEYNEQFF.

The gene calls are TRBV29-1 and TRBJ2-5; 7 bases map to TRBD2. The CDR3 sequence is 13 residues long. The V and J ends lost 7 bases and 2 bases, in that order; junction bases with no gene match: 7. Germline values: CDR1 SQVTM, CDR2 ANQGSEA. CDR3 residues: CSARAGRQETQYF. In DNA, the CDR3 is TGCAGCGCCCGAGCGGGGCGGCAAGAGACCCAGTACTTC.

The chain recombines TRBV28 with TRBJ2-3, with 9 bases identical to TRBD2. V trimming: 6 bases; J trimming: 3 bases; junction bases outside the gene matches: 4. CDR3 size: 14 residues. Looked up from germline, CDR1 is MDHEN and CDR2 is SYDVKM. In DNA, the CDR3 is TGTGCCAGCAGAGCGGGAGGTCTAACAGATACGCAGTATTTT. It yields the protein CASRAGGLTDTQYF.